Reported below is one T cell receptor beta chain. Its antigen is still unknown. The sample has other DNA sequences that encode this CDR3 too. This entry is derived from a study of shared clonotypes between healthy human individuals. Findings and limits, study-wide: Only blood was sampled; tissue repertoires likely differ.

Produced via immunoSEQ multiplex PCR; TCRdb's table is partial and in-frame only. The sample yields roughly 2.2 million clones, 85% to 95% seen once. V shed 6 bases and J 4 bases; nucleotides not matched to a gene: 6. The CDR3 consists of 14 residues. The germline gives CDR1 MDHEN, CDR2 SYDVKM. This TCR was recovered from a man between 18 and 29 years old in good health. Some clones in this sample may be carry-over from other donors' samples. This rearrangement joins TRBV28 to TRBJ1-2, with 9 bases aligning to TRBD1. Sequenced: naive CD4+ T cells from PBMCs. Subset described: CD45RA+ positively selected. In DNA, the CDR3 is TGTGCCAGCAGCCCAGCGGGACAGGGCTATGGCTACACCTTC. It yields the protein CASSPAGQGYGYTF.